This TCR beta chain originates from a study of blood T cell repertoires in COVID-19. The CDR3 spans 16 residues. The V gene's germline CDR1 is SGHAT and CDR2 FQNNGV. Trimming took 4 bases from V and 4 from J; bases not matched to a gene: 12. Sequenced by immunoSEQ multiplex PCR; TCRdb stores in-frame clones only, minus some. The table includes 90,000 to 150,000 clones, around 89% detected once. The receptor was isolated from a human donor with acute or convalescent COVID-19. The donor label of this sample is uncertain. Sequenced sample: peripheral blood. The chain is built from TRBV11-2 and TRBJ1-2; TRBD1 matches at 7 bases. The CDR3 region is CASSSRGGADLYGYTF. Written as DNA, the CDR3 is TGTGCCAGCAGCTCAAGAGGGGGCGCGGATCTCTATGGCTACACCTTC.